This T cell receptor beta chain is drawn from a study of blood T cell repertoires in COVID-19 (TCRdb year 2020). For context, the study as a whole: Samples from collaborators originated in the United States, Italy and Spain and spanned both the acute and convalescent phases of COVID-19. The prospective study material was composed of cDNA or gDNA derived from T cells, B-cell-depleted T cells, or PBMCs. Subjects who had been exposed to COVID-19, were actively infected with it, or had recovered from it provided the deeply sampled blood TCRbeta repertoires that made up the dataset. A freely available public database, intended as a resource for researchers studying the immune response to SARS-CoV-2, is where the repertoires were released. The samples were drawn from two sources: the first 160 participants of the ongoing ImmuneRACE study, and 950 to 1,500 subjects contributed by 6 global collaborators. Sample metadata almost always included a de-identified subject ID, COVID-19 status, age in years and sex. Where HLA class I and class II types were available, the types were taken from metadata supplied by the sample provider, not from assay-based typing.

Collaborating institutions collected whole blood in K2EDTA tubes following their own protocols. Collaborator samples were shipped for TCRbeta analysis as frozen whole blood, isolated PBMCs, or DNA extracted from either sample type. V loses 8 bases, J loses 4 bases, and the germline ends lie 17 bases apart. The germline V gene gives CDR1 as MGHRA and CDR2 as YSYEKL. The CDR3 has 15 amino acids, counting the end cysteine and phenylalanine. Here the CDR3 DNA is all that survives: 45 bases in frame from base 1. What the research found in general, with its limitations: Clinical and demographic metadata were provided uncurated, with the amount varying by source and participant.

Concerning this clone itself: What antigen it recognizes has not been identified. No per-base quality is available; no much larger clone lies one base away.

TCRbeta CDR3 regions were amplified from genomic DNA by means of the immunoSEQ Assay, a bias-controlled multiplex PCR. From the authors' description of their analysis: Within the assay, amplification of reference gene primers was used to estimate how many nucleated cells each sample contained. To quantify the absolute abundance of each unique TCRbeta CDR3 rearrangement, sequence reads were collapsed and filtered. For each sample, productive Simpson clonality was calculated as the square root of Simpson's diversity index across productive rearrangements. The table was pulled from immuneACCESS by TCRdb, which kept in-frame rearrangements only. Such tables lose some clones; where checked, under half of the loss comes from unresolved V genes, and the rest has no known cause. That table is the source of V, J and clone size, and D and trimming were worked out from the DNA. Within this sample are about 480,000 clones, with about 89% of them counted one time only. Approximately 4.3% of the sample comes from the top ten.

The sequencing sample was made of peripheral blood. This sequence uses TRBV4-1 and TRBJ1-4, with the D gene call left open. The sequence came from a woman in her 30s with acute or convalescent COVID-19. The CDR3 in this case is CASSQVGNFNEKLFF. The nucleotides read TGCGCCAGCTCCCAAGTCGGGAATTTTAATGAAAAACTGTTTTTT.